Each of the 18 T cell receptor beta chains below was sequenced from the same sample in a study of blood T cell repertoires in COVID-19. Profiling relied on immunoSEQ multiplex PCR, and the TCRdb table lists in-frame clones only, not all of them. The sample yields more than 80,000 clones, 80% to 85% seen once. Specimen: peripheral blood. Source of these receptors: a woman of 80 years or more with active or convalescent COVID-19.

V usage is TRBV6-5 and J usage is TRBJ1-5; 7 bases agree with TRBD1. Germline trimming cut 6 bases from V and 0 bases from J; bases unmatched to any gene: 5. The germline gives CDR1 MNHEY, CDR2 SVGAGI. The CDR3 runs 15 residues. CDR3 sequence (DNA): TGTGCCAGCAGCGGGACAGCTTATAGCAATCAGCCCCAGCATTTT. It specifies CASSGTAYSNQPQHF.

The table lists this clone with a count of one. This chain joins TRBV7-3 and TRBJ1-1; 8 bases fit TRBD1. Germline loops: CDR1 SGHTA, CDR2 FQGTGA. The J segment lost 3 bases and the V segment lost 2 bases, leaving 2 bases of the junction unmatched. This CDR3 comprises 14 residues. Here the CDR3 DNA reads TGTGCCAGCAGCTTACAGGGGGCGGACACTGAAGCTTTCTTT. This gives the protein CASSLQGADTEAFF. Drawing the rest from reference TRBV7-3 and TRBJ1-1, the complete variable domain is GAGVSQTPSNKVTEKGKYVELRCDPISGHTALYWYRQSLGQGPEFLIYFQGTGAADDSGLPNDRFFAVRPEGSVSTLKIQRTERGDSAVYLCASSLQGADTEAFFGQGTRLTVV.

The chain combines TRBV11-2 with TRBJ1-4; unclear D gene. V dropped 0 bases and J dropped 10 bases, with 12 bases sitting between them. Germline lookup yields CDR1 SGHAT and CDR2 FQNNGV. CDR3 length equals 14 residues. The CDR3 loop reads CASSLDRAPGKLFF. Here the CDR3 DNA reads TGTGCCAGCAGCTTAGATCGCGCACCTGGAAAACTGTTTTTT.

The sample holds a few counts of this clone. J is TRBJ1-5 and V is TRBV20-1; D gene unclear. Between the trimmed V and J ends, which lost 3 bases and 2 bases, there was a span of 5 bases. The CDR3 spans 12 residues. Germline CDR1 and CDR2: DFQATT and SNEGSKA (reference sequence). The CDR3 region is CSASLRNQPQHF. Here the CDR3 DNA reads TGCAGTGCTAGTCTACGCAATCAGCCCCAGCATTTT.

The V call is TRBV19, the J call TRBJ2-3, with TRBD2 matching 12 bases. J lost 4 bases, V lost 4 bases, and 0 bases had no gene match. CDR3 length: 14 residues. The germline CDR1 and CDR2 sequences are LNHDA and SQIVND (reference sequence). Written as DNA, the CDR3 is TGTGCCAGTAGTACTAGCGGGAGGGCAGATACGCAGTATTTT. Residues: CASSTSGRADTQYF.

This clone was detected only a few times. CDR3: CASSPEAQGDWGYTF. CDR3 sequence (DNA): TGTGCCAGCAGCCCAGAGGCACAGGGCGACTGGGGCTACACCTTC. The chain has TRBV9 and TRBJ1-2; a possible D gene is TRBD1 (6 bases). Looked up from germline, CDR1 is SGDLS and CDR2 is YYNGEE. This CDR3 is 15 amino acids long. V was trimmed by 4 bases and J by 8 bases, leaving 21 bases between them.

In this sample, this clone turned up a few times. This rearrangement joins TRBV9 to TRBJ2-3, with D possibly being TRBD2 (6 bases). Germline loops: CDR1 SGDLS, CDR2 YYNGEE. V was clipped by 0 bases and J by 2 bases, with 10 bases between them. The CDR3 spans 15 residues. The CDR3 reads CASSVVGTPTDTQYF. CDR3 DNA sequence: TGTGCCAGCAGCGTAGTCGGGACTCCCACAGATACGCAGTATTTT.

The rearrangement joins TRBV2 to TRBJ1-6, with D possibly being TRBD1 (6 bases). CDR3 length: 14 amino acids. Trimming cost V 10 bases and J 5 bases, with 15 bases left between them. The V gene's germline CDR1 is SNHLY and CDR2 FYNNEI. CDR3 region: CAIVRDTDNSPLHF. The CDR3 DNA follows: TGTGCCATCGTCCGGGACACCGATAATTCACCCCTCCACTTT.

This clone has only a few counts. This chain joins TRBV7-9 and TRBJ1-4, with D perhaps matching TRBD1 (6 bases). This CDR3 is built from 14 residues. Germline V lookup: CDR1 SEHNR, CDR2 FQNEAQ (reference sequence). Trimming cost V 5 bases and J 6 bases, with 13 bases left between them. CDR3 loop: CASSLTGKDEKLFF. CDR3 in DNA: TGTGCCAGCAGCCTAACAGGGAAGGATGAAAAACTGTTTTTT. Filled out from reference TRBV7-9 and TRBJ1-4, the complete variable domain reads DTGVSQNPRHKITKRGQNVTFRCDPISEHNRLYWYRQTLGQGPEFLTYFQNEAQLEKSRLLSDRFSAERPKGSFSTLEIQRTEQGDSAMYLCASSLTGKDEKLFFGSGTQLSVL.

V is TRBV20-1 and J is TRBJ2-3; unclear D gene. Germline lookup yields CDR1 DFQATT and CDR2 SNEGSKA (reference sequence). V dropped 2 bases and J dropped 4 bases, with 4 bases sitting between them. This CDR3 contains 11 residues. The CDR3 nucleotides are TGCAGTGCTAGACTTCCAGATACGCAGTATTTT. Protein sequence: CSARLPDTQYF.

The chain carries TRBV6-2 or TRBV6-3 and TRBJ2-1; 9 bases fit TRBD1. CDR1 is MNHEY, CDR2 SVGEGT, per germline. The CDR3 consists of 15 residues. The ends lost 2 bases at V and 6 bases at J; junction bases unmatched: 5. The CDR3 spells CASSYPGTGSNEQFF. In DNA, the CDR3 is TGTGCCAGCAGTTACCCCGGGACAGGGAGCAATGAGCAGTTCTTC.

The chain couples TRBV2 to TRBJ2-3; TRBD1 matches at 10 bases. Germline-derived CDR1 and CDR2 are SNHLY and FYNNEI. The CDR3 spans 19 residues. V shed 4 bases, J shed 2 bases, and the junction held 15 bases outside the gene matches. This chain's CDR3 is CASSGGQGNILKDTDTQYF. CDR3 bases: TGTGCCAGCAGTGGGGGACAGGGGAACATTTTAAAGGACACAGATACGCAGTATTTT.

The chain is built from TRBV2 and TRBJ1-2; 8 nucleotides align to TRBD1. Germline trimming cut 0 bases from V and 8 bases from J; bases unmatched to any gene: 11. Germline CDR1 reads SNHLY; CDR2 reads FYNNEI. The CDR3 is made up of 16 amino acids. The CDR3 DNA reads as TGTGCCAGCAGTGAAGCCCTGGACAGGGCGTCTCGAGGCTACACCTTC. Encoded protein: CASSEALDRASRGYTF.

This clone was counted only a few times. The chain carries TRBV9 and TRBJ2-7; maybe TRBD1 (7 bases). This CDR3 comprises 14 residues. Germline lookup yields CDR1 SGDLS and CDR2 YYNGEE. Trimming left V 5 bases short and J 2 bases short, with 14 bases between. The CDR3 is CASSRTGGTYEQYF. The CDR3 nucleotides are TGTGCCAGCAGTAGGACAGGCGGGACCTACGAGCAGTACTTC.

The chain has TRBV29-1 and TRBJ2-6, with D perhaps TRBD1 (5 bases). V lost 3 bases and J lost 9, with 12 bases in between. In germline, CDR1 is SQVTM, CDR2 ANQGSEA. The CDR3 covers 13 residues. The CDR3 spells CSVEAQGNNVLTF. CDR3 coding DNA: TGCAGCGTTGAGGCGCAGGGTAACAACGTCCTGACTTTC.

V usage is TRBV15 and J usage is TRBJ1-4; D unclear. V gave up 1 base and J gave up 5 bases, with 5 bases separating them. The CDR3 has 13 amino acids. Germline assignment: CDR1 LNHNV and CDR2 YYDKDF (reference sequence). DNA of the CDR3: TGTGCCACCAGCAGAGGGAGGAATGAAAAACTGTTTTTT. Its translation is CATSRGRNEKLFF.

The V and J genes are TRBV6-5 and TRBJ2-7; D not certain. The V gene lost 6 bases and the J gene lost 5 bases, with 17 bases spanning the gap. This CDR3 spans 14 amino acids. Germline-derived CDR1 and CDR2 are MNHEY and SVGAGI. Written as DNA, the CDR3 is TGTGCCAGCAGGCTCCTCTCCTCCAGGAACGAGCAGTACTTC. Translating it yields CASRLLSSRNEQYF.

Points on this clone: The same CDR3 arises from other DNA sequences in this sample as well. This sequence joins TRBV6-5 and TRBJ1-1, with D tentatively TRBD1 (6 bases). Deletions cut 0 bases from V and 1 base from J, with 9 bases between. The V gene's germline CDR1 is MNHEY and CDR2 SVGAGI. The CDR3 is made up of 15 amino acids. This chain's CDR3 is CASSYSLTGNTEAFF. DNA for the CDR3: TGTGCCAGCAGTTACTCCTTGACAGGGAACACTGAAGCTTTCTTT.